Listed below are T cell receptor beta chains from one sample, sequenced in a study of TIL therapy for anti-PD-1-resistant metastatic lung cancer. Here immunoSEQ multiplex PCR was the method, and the copy in TCRdb shows in-frame clones only, minus some. Here the sample spans tens of thousands of clones, less than 75% being singletons. The material was tumor tissue, obtained at baseline. All receptors derive from a person between 30 and 79 years old with non-small cell lung cancer. The CDR3 runs from the conserved cysteine through the conserved F or W. D genes are given only for firm matches. A row's size may be missing; if present it is once, few, many or a size class.

J gene	V gene	clone size	D gene	CDR3 DNA	CDR3 protein
TRBJ1-1	TRBV7-8	few	.	TGTGCCAGCAGCTCCTCCGGGGCGGCTGGAGCTACGGCTTTCTTT	CASSSSGAAGATAFF
TRBJ2-5	TRBV28	.	.	TGTGCCAGCAATAGTGGAGGCAAGACCCAGTACTTC	CASNSGGKTQYF
TRBJ2-3	TRBV15	once	TRBD2	TGTGCCACCAGCATCTTAGCGGGAGATACGCAGTATTTT	CATSILAGDTQYF
TRBJ2-7	TRBV7-9	.	.	TGTGCCAGCAGCTCTGGACTGGTTTGGGAGCAGTACTTC	CASSSGLVWEQYF
TRBJ1-5	TRBV10-3	few	.	TGTGCCATCAGTGAGGGGAACAATCAGCCCCAGCATTTT	CAISEGNNQPQHF
TRBJ1-5	TRBV2	few	.	TGTGCCAGCAGGGGGTTGTTAGGGGGTATGAGCAATCAGCCCCAGCATTTT	CASRGLLGGMSNQPQHF
TRBJ2-2	TRBV7-3	.	.	TGTGCCAGCAGCGTGAACAGGGTCACCGGGGAGCTGTTTTTT	CASSVNRVTGELFF
TRBJ2-2	TRBV7-6	.	TRBD2	TGTGCCAGCAGCCCCGGTCTAGCGGGAGGTATCGACGGGGAGCTGTTTTTT	CASSPGLAGGIDGELFF
TRBJ2-2	TRBV9	few	.	TGTGCCAGCAGCGTGATACAGGAAAACACCGGGGAGCTGTTTTTT	CASSVIQENTGELFF
TRBJ2-7	TRBV7-9	.	.	TGTGCCAGCAGCTTAAAACTAGGGAACTACGAGCAGTACTTC	CASSLKLGNYEQYF
TRBJ1-6	TRBV5-6	.	.	TGTGCCAGCAGCGTTTTGAAGTTAGGGAGGGATTCACCCCTCCACTTT	CASSVLKLGRDSPLHF
TRBJ1-5	TRBV28	.	.	TGTGCCAGCAGCCGGAGGCGGCAGCCCCAGCATTTT	CASSRRRQPQHF
TRBJ1-1	TRBV28	few	.	TGTGCCAGCAGGTTGGACACTGAAGCTTTCTTT	CASRLDTEAFF
TRBJ1-3	TRBV10-2	.	.	TGCGCCAGCAGTGACAACTCTGGAAACACCATATATTTT	CASSDNSGNTIYF
TRBJ2-3	TRBV6-4	.	.	TGTGCCAGCAGTGTTCCCCAGGGGCAGGGGGAGGTAGATACGCAGTATTTT	CASSVPQGQGEVDTQYF
TRBJ2-7	TRBV5-6	.	.	TGTGCCAGCAGCTTGGATGCAGGAAAAGTTGGGGAGCAGTACTTC	CASSLDAGKVGEQYF
TRBJ2-7	TRBV14	.	.	TGTGCCAGCAGCCAAGAGGTCAGGGACTCCTACGAGCAGTACTTC	CASSQEVRDSYEQYF
TRBJ2-5	TRBV5-4	.	TRBD2	TGTGCCAGCAGCTCGGGGGGGACTAGCGGGATCCCCGCGTACTTC	CASSSGGTSGIPAYF
TRBJ2-7	TRBV7-8	few	.	TGTGCCAGCAGCGACAGCCTCTCCTACGAGCAGTACTTC	CASSDSLSYEQYF
TRBJ2-1	TRBV15	.	.	TGTGCCACCAGCAGAGATTTTTGGGCCAGGTCCTCGTACAATGAGCAGTTCTTC	CATSRDFWARSSYNEQFF
TRBJ1-2	TRBV6-5	.	TRBD1	TGTGCCAGCAGTTACGACGACAGGGGAAGCTATGGCTACACCTTC	CASSYDDRGSYGYTF
TRBJ1-1	TRBV18	few	TRBD1	TGTGCCAGCTCACCCTTCCGGGACAGGTGGAACACTGAAGCTTTCTTT	CASSPFRDRWNTEAFF
TRBJ2-3	TRBV10-2	.	.	TGCGCCAGCAGTGAGAGGGGGAGAACAGATACGCAGTATTTT	CASSERGRTDTQYF
TRBJ2-6	TRBV25-1	.	.	TGTGCCAGCAACCGGGGATCTGGGGCCAACGTCCTGACTTTC	CASNRGSGANVLTF
TRBJ1-2	TRBV28	.	.	TGTGCCAGCACCCCCCCCAGGATGAGGGTACCCTATGGCTACACCTTC	CASTPPRMRVPYGYTF
TRBJ1-4	TRBV5-1	.	TRBD1	TGCGCCAGCAGCTTGACAGGGGGGAATGAAAAACTGTTTTTT	CASSLTGGNEKLFF
TRBJ2-1	TRBV5-6	.	.	TGTGCCAGCAGCTTGGACTACCTCAATGAGCAGTTCTTC	CASSLDYLNEQFF
TRBJ2-1	TRBV7-2	.	TRBD2	TGTGCCAGCAGCCCGGGACTAGCGGGGGCTGAGCAGTTCTTC	CASSPGLAGAEQFF
TRBJ1-5	TRBV2	few	.	TGTGCCAGCAAGGAAGGGCTGCAGGGCAGCAATCAGCCCCAGCATTTT	CASKEGLQGSNQPQHF
TRBJ2-7	TRBV10-3	.	TRBD2	TGTGCCATCAGTGTACGGGGAGGGCTAGCGGGAGGCGAGCAGTACTTC	CAISVRGGLAGGEQYF
TRBJ2-7	TRBV6-1	.	.	TGTGCCAGCAATAGCCGGGACGTATACTCCTACGAGCAGTACTTC	CASNSRDVYSYEQYF
TRBJ2-7	TRBV30	.	.	TGTGCCTGGAGTGCCGGGTGGCGTCGATTGTTTTCCTACGAGCAGTACTTC	CAWSAGWRRLFSYEQYF
TRBJ1-2	TRBV11-3	.	.	TGTGCCAGCAGCGAAAGTGGGACTCGCGTCCATGGCTACACCTTC	CASSESGTRVHGYTF
TRBJ1-1	TRBV7-2	.	.	TGTGCCAGCAGCTTAGGCGGTGGGGCTGAAGCTTTCTTT	CASSLGGGAEAFF
TRBJ1-1	TRBV28	.	TRBD1	TGTGCCAGCAGTTCAGGGGGCACGGCTTTCTTT	CASSSGGTAFF
TRBJ1-4	TRBV29-1	.	.	TGCAGCGCCAATGATGAAAAACTGTTTTTT	CSANDEKLFF
TRBJ2-7	TRBV6-5	few	.	TGTGCCAGCAGTTACCGTGGCAGGGTGTGGGAGCAGTACTTC	CASSYRGRVWEQYF
TRBJ2-7	TRBV19	few	TRBD2	TGTGCCAGTAGTAACCTAGCGGAACTCTACGAGCAGTACTTC	CASSNLAELYEQYF
TRBJ2-7	TRBV30	.	TRBD2	TGTGCCTGGGACCCTTGGGGTGCTAGCGGGCACGAGCAGTACTTC	CAWDPWGASGHEQYF
TRBJ1-6	TRBV6-5	few	TRBD1	TGTGCCAGCAGTACGGACAGGGGGCGATCACCCCTCCACTTT	CASSTDRGRSPLHF
TRBJ2-2	TRBV9	.	.	TGTGCCAGCAGCGTAGGTGACTCCGGGGAGCTGTTTTTT	CASSVGDSGELFF
TRBJ1-2	TRBV5-1	.	.	TGCGCCAGCAGCTTGGGACCCCCCTTTGGTGGCTACACCTTC	CASSLGPPFGGYTF
TRBJ2-3	TRBV5-6	.	.	TGTGCCAGCAGCGGATCAGATACGCAGTATTTT	CASSGSDTQYF
TRBJ2-1	TRBV5-4	.	.	TGTGCCAGCAGCTTGGCCAGGGTTTACAATGAGCAGTTCTTC	CASSLARVYNEQFF
TRBJ2-5	TRBV16	once	.	TGTGCCAGCAGCCAAAGGAACGTGATCCAAGAGACCCAGTACTTC	CASSQRNVIQETQYF
TRBJ2-5	TRBV9	few	TRBD2	TGTGCCAGCACTAGAGAGGCGGGAGGGCAAGAGACCCAGTACTTC	CASTREAGGQETQYF
TRBJ2-1	TRBV19	.	TRBD2	TGTGCCAGTAATGCTGGACTAGTTTCCGATGAGCAGTTCTTC	CASNAGLVSDEQFF
TRBJ2-5	TRBV5-6	.	TRBD1	TGTGCCAGCAGGCCCCCGGGACAGGGGGGAGAGACCCAGTACTTC	CASRPPGQGGETQYF
TRBJ1-2	TRBV6-1	.	.	TGTGCCAGCAGTGAACCAACAGGCAGTGACTTATTCTATGGCTACACCTTC	CASSEPTGSDLFYGYTF
TRBJ2-7	TRBV30	.	TRBD1	TGTGCCTGGACGGTCGGGACAGGGTCTTTCGAGCAGTACTTC	CAWTVGTGSFEQYF
TRBJ2-2	TRBV28	.	.	TGTGCCAGCACGACAGTTTGGCACGGGGAGCTGTTTTTT	CASTTVWHGELFF
TRBJ2-3	TRBV11-3	.	TRBD2	TGTGCCAGCAGCTCCGGGACTAGGGGCGCAGATACGCAGTATTTT	CASSSGTRGADTQYF
TRBJ2-7	TRBV6-1	.	TRBD1	TGTGCCAGCAGTGGGACAGGGGGGTCCTACGAGCAGTACTTC	CASSGTGGSYEQYF
TRBJ2-2	TRBV19	.	.	TGTGCCAGTAGTATCGAGGCAGGGCGGTACGGGGAGCTGTTTTTT	CASSIEAGRYGELFF
TRBJ2-5	TRBV6-5	.	.	TGTGCCAGCAGTGGGGGAGCGGTCCGAGAGACCCAGTACTTC	CASSGGAVRETQYF